Below, 3 T cell receptor beta chains from the same sample are listed, as sequenced in a study of CD8+ T cells in alopecia areata. Isolated RNA was reverse transcribed into cDNA used as the sequencing template. Produced via immunoSEQ multiplex PCR; TCRdb's table is partial and in-frame only. Counted here are roughly 250,000 clones, about 68% occurring once; the ten biggest clones make up approximately 1.2%. The specimen was CD4+ T cells sorted from blood, collected at week 0. The receptor set was obtained from a human donor with alopecia areata.

The rearrangement links TRBV5-4 to TRBJ2-4; D gene unclear. Germline loops: CDR1 SGHNT, CDR2 YYREEE (reference sequence). The CDR3 loop spans 14 amino acids. V gave up 5 bases and J gave up 1 base, with 10 bases separating them. The DNA for the CDR3 is TGTGCCAGCAGTAGGGAAATGGCCAAAAACATTCAGTACTTC. Translating gives CASSREMAKNIQYF.

The V call is TRBV21-1, the J call TRBJ2-5; the table's D call of TRBD2 was not tested on the DNA. TRBV21-1 is an annotated pseudogene. The CDR3 is made up of 12 amino acids. The CDR3 loop is CASSSPLGTQYF. The DNA for the CDR3 is TGTGCCAGCAGCAGCCCTCTCGGGACCCAGTACTTC.

The chain links TRBV5-6 to TRBJ1-4, with D possibly being TRBD1 (6 bases). The germline gives CDR1 SGHDT, CDR2 YYEEEE. The CDR3 runs to 16 residues. The ends were cut back, 3 bases at V and 6 bases at J, with 18 bases in the middle. DNA for the CDR3: TGTGCCAGCAGCTGGGCGGGCCAGGGGAGGGATGAAAAACTGTTTTTT. Translated, it gives CASSWAGQGRDEKLFF.